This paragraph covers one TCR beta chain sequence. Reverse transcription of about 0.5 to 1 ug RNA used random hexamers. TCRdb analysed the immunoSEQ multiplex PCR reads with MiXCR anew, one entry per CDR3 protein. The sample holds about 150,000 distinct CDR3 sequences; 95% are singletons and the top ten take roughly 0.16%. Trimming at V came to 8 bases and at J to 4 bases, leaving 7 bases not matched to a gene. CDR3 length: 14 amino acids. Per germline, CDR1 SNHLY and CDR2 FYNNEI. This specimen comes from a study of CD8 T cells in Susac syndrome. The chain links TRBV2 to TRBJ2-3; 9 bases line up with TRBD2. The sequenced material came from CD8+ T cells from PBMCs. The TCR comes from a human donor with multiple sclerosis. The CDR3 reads CASYGTSNPDTQYF. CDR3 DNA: TGTGCCAGCTACGGGACTAGCAATCCAGATACGCAGTATTTT.